Each of the 15 T cell receptor beta chains below was sequenced from the same sample in a study of blood T cells in healthy people across ages. Using a J-beta primer mix together with a sample-barcoded 5' primer, a second PCR was run for about 6 to 11 cycles. TCRdb recomputed calls from the 5' RACE reads with MiXCR, one row per CDR3 protein. Among about 1.8 million distinct CDR3 sequences, roughly 52% were seen once, and the ten largest hold roughly 2.1%. The sequencing sample was made of blood. These receptors originate from a middle-aged woman in good health.

Only a few counts were recorded for this clonotype. The chain has TRBV5-5 and TRBJ2-7; D is possibly TRBD1 (6 bases). The germline gives CDR1 SGHKS, CDR2 YYEKEE (reference sequence). The V end was cut by 5 bases, the J end by 3 bases, with 21 bases between. The CDR3 is 16 residues long. CDR3 loop: CASSFAIGQFNYEQYF. DNA of the CDR3: TGTGCCAGCAGTTTTGCAATCGGACAGTTCAACTACGAGCAGTACTTC.

In this sample, this clonotype turned up a few times. The genes are TRBV4-3 and TRBJ2-1; weak D call: TRBD1 (6 bases). With 0 bases removed from V and 5 bases from J, the gap between germline ends came to 14 bases. The CDR3 extends over 16 amino acids. The germline gives CDR1 LGHNA, CDR2 YSLEER. The CDR3 region is CASSQDLGAVNNEQFF. The CDR3 DNA reads TGCGCCAGCAGCCAAGATCTGGGGGCGGTAAACAATGAGCAGTTCTTC.

This clonotype was picked up a small number of times. This sequence joins TRBV20-1 and TRBJ2-1, with D tentatively TRBD1 (5 bases). The CDR3 has 14 residues. Between the trimmed V and J ends, which lost 1 base and 5 bases, there was a span of 12 bases. Germline loops: CDR1 DFQATT, CDR2 SNEGSKA (reference sequence). The DNA for the CDR3 is TGCAGTGCTAGAGTCAGCCAGGGCCACAATGAGCAGTTCTTC. Amino acids: CSARVSQGHNEQFF.

This clonotype was picked up many times. A much larger clone is a single base away; this may be a read error. The rearrangement uses TRBV7-2 and TRBJ2-3; no clear D gene. The CDR3 loop spans 11 amino acids. Trimming cost V 8 bases and J 2 bases, with 5 bases left between them. From germline, CDR1 is SGHTA and CDR2 FQGNSA. CDR3 in DNA: TGTGCCAGCGGTTACACAGATACGCAGTATTTT. It codes for CASGYTDTQYF.

The genes are TRBV7-2 and TRBJ1-6, with D maybe TRBD1 (5 bases). This CDR3 has 12 residues. Trimming took 0 bases from V and 14 from J, leaving 8 bases between them. The V gene's germline CDR1 is SGHTA and CDR2 FQGNSA. The CDR3 region is CASSLAGEALHF. Here the CDR3 DNA reads TGTGCCAGCAGCTTAGCAGGGGAAGCCCTCCACTTT.

The chain combines TRBV12-3 or TRBV12-4 with TRBJ2-3; weak D call: TRBD2 (6 bases). The V and J ends lost 6 bases and 0 bases respectively, with 16 bases between them. The CDR3 loop spans 16 amino acids. CDR3 coding DNA: TGTGCCAGCAGGCTCCCCGGGAGACCTAGCACAGATACGCAGTATTTT. This sequence encodes CASRLPGRPSTDTQYF.

The chain recombines TRBV3-1 with TRBJ2-4; 8 nucleotides align to TRBD2. Matching the DNA end better, TRBJ2-7 makes the J call doubtful. The CDR3 sequence is 15 residues long. Looked up from germline, CDR1 is LGHDT and CDR2 is YNNKEL (reference sequence). The CDR3 sequence is CASSPRDGGGYEQYF. The CDR3, as DNA: TGTGCCAGCAGCCCGAGAGACGGGGGGGGATACGAGCAGTACTTC.

This clonotype has only a few counts. The chain couples TRBV11-2 to TRBJ2-1; 8 positions match TRBD2. The CDR3 consists of 15 residues. Germline CDR1 reads SGHAT; CDR2 reads FQNNGV. The trim removed 5 bases at V and 7 bases at J, leaving 10 bases unmatched. This CDR3 is CASSLRGGNSNEQFF. The CDR3 nucleotides are TGTGCCAGCAGCCTACGGGGGGGGAACTCTAATGAGCAGTTCTTC.

CDR3 region: CATRKYGEQFF. DNA for the CDR3: TGTGCCACTCGGAAATATGGTGAGCAGTTCTTC. This sequence joins TRBV24-1 and TRBJ2-1; D not certain. The CDR3 is 11 residues long. Trimming removed 10 bases at V and 9 bases at J, with 12 bases between. CDR1 KGHDR and CDR2 SFDVKD come from the germline V gene.

The table lists this clonotype with a count of one. The chain employs TRBV20-1 and TRBJ1-2; D remains unclear. The CDR3 has 12 amino acids. Looked up from germline, CDR1 is DFQATT and CDR2 is SNEGSKA (reference sequence). Trimming left V 6 bases short and J 2 bases short, with 10 bases between. The CDR3, as DNA: TGCAGTGCCCCCACAGAAAACTATGGCTACACCTTC. This gives the protein CSAPTENYGYTF.

This clonotype was counted many times. The chain uses TRBV6-6 and TRBJ2-7, with D perhaps matching TRBD1 (5 bases). The length of the CDR3 is 12 residues. V lost 6 bases to trimming and J lost 6 bases, with 12 bases between them. Germline CDR1 MNHNY, CDR2 SVGAGI (reference sequence). CDR3 region: CASSRTGSEQYF. For the CDR3, the DNA is TGTGCCAGCAGCCGAACAGGTTCCGAGCAGTACTTC.

The chain carries TRBV12-3 or TRBV12-4 and TRBJ1-3; D remains unclear. The length of the CDR3 is 12 residues. With 6 bases removed from V and 3 bases from J, the gap between germline ends came to 6 bases. CDR3 bases: TGTGCCAGCAGCCAAGGTGGAAACACCATATATTTT. This translates into CASSQGGNTIYF.

The V call is TRBV6-2 or TRBV6-3, the J call TRBJ1-6; D is uncertain. The CDR3 sequence is 14 residues long. In germline, CDR1 is MNHEY, CDR2 SVGEGT. Trimming cost V 6 bases and J 10 bases, with 16 bases left between them. Here the CDR3 DNA reads TGTGCCAGCAGGTACCTTCCCAAGTCGTCACCCCTCCACTTT. As protein: CASRYLPKSSPLHF.

The chain has TRBV11-1 and TRBJ2-1, with 9 bases matching TRBD1. Germline-derived CDR1 and CDR2 are SGHAT and FQDESV (reference sequence). The CDR3 extends over 16 amino acids. The V and J ends lost 6 bases and 6 bases, in that order; junction bases with no gene match: 12. The CDR3 is CASRRVTGGLRNEQFF. The CDR3 DNA reads as TGTGCCAGCAGACGAGTTACAGGGGGCTTACGCAATGAGCAGTTCTTC.

This clonotype was seen ten or more times. The gene calls are TRBV7-2 and TRBJ2-7; 8 bases line up with TRBD2. The CDR3 covers 15 residues. V trimming: 6 bases; J trimming: 2 bases; junction bases outside the gene matches: 9. Per germline, CDR1 SGHTA and CDR2 FQGNSA. The CDR3 reads CASRLFAGGTYEQYF. In DNA, the CDR3 is TGTGCCAGCAGGCTCTTCGCGGGGGGAACCTACGAGCAGTACTTC.